Below, 26 T cell receptor beta chains from the same sample are listed, as sequenced in a study of blood T cell repertoires in COVID-19. TCRdb's table, derived via immunoSEQ multiplex PCR, lists solely in-frame clones and lacks some. The repertoire holds approximately 470,000 clones, with about nine tenths as singletons. The sequenced sample was PBMCs or T cells enriched from blood (not recorded which). These receptors came from a woman between 18 and 29 years old who had recovered from COVID-19.

This clone was seen once. The chain has TRBV7-2 and TRBJ2-5; D might be TRBD2 (5 bases). This CDR3 region has 14 residues. Germline V gene data show CDR1 as SGHTA and CDR2 as FQGNSA. The germline V and J ends were trimmed by 1 base and 3 bases, with 9 bases remaining between them. CDR3 DNA: TGTGCCAGCAGCTTAGACGTGAGGGAAGAGACCCAGTACTTC. Its protein is CASSLDVREETQYF.

This clone occurred a few times. V gene TRBV5-1 combines with J gene TRBJ2-3, with 7 bases lining up with TRBD1. The V segment lost 6 bases and the J segment 0 bases; nucleotides outside the gene matches: 4. Germline V lookup: CDR1 SGHRS, CDR2 YFSETQ. The CDR3 length is 14 residues. CDR3 bases: TGCGCCAGCAACCCGGGACAGAGCACAGATACGCAGTATTTT. It yields the protein CASNPGQSTDTQYF.

The chain has TRBV7-9 and TRBJ1-6, with a weak D call TRBD1 (6 bases). V lost 5 bases to trimming and J lost 7 bases, with 15 bases between them. CDR3 length: 15 residues. CDR1 is SEHNR, CDR2 FQNEAQ, per germline (reference sequence). The chain's CDR3 is CASSPVAGENSPLHF. The CDR3 coding sequence is TGTGCCAGCAGCCCGGTAGCAGGGGAAAATTCACCCCTCCACTTT.

The CDR3 nucleotides are TGTGCCAGCAGCGTCTTACCGGGACAGGAGGCCGGATATGGCTACACCTTC. The encoded protein is CASSVLPGQEAGYGYTF. The V and J genes are TRBV9 and TRBJ1-2; 8 positions agree with TRBD1. This CDR3 is built from 17 residues. Looked up from germline, CDR1 is SGDLS and CDR2 is YYNGEE. Trimming cost V 2 bases and J 5 bases; bases outside gene matches: 14.

The V and J genes are TRBV9 and TRBJ2-2; a weak D match, TRBD1 (6 bases). The CDR3 has 14 residues. Germline CDR1 and CDR2: SGDLS and YYNGEE. V lost 5 bases and J 1 base, leaving 9 bases between the germline ends. CDR3 DNA sequence: TGTGCCAGCAGAACAGGGTTGAACACCGGGGAGCTGTTTTTT. This codes for CASRTGLNTGELFF.

The gene calls are TRBV29-1 and TRBJ1-1, with 7 bases aligning to TRBD1. The length of the CDR3 is 14 residues. CDR1 and CDR2 (germline): SQVTM, ANQGSEA. V trimming: 7 bases; J trimming: 2 bases; junction bases outside the gene matches: 10. The CDR3 nucleotides are TGCAGCGGACGGACAGGAGAGATCAACACTGAAGCTTTCTTT. Amino acid sequence: CSGRTGEINTEAFF.

V and J are TRBV6-1 and TRBJ1-1, with a weak D call TRBD1 (6 bases). The CDR3 is 15 residues long. The ends were cut back, 2 bases at V and 9 bases at J, with 19 bases in the middle. Germline CDR1 reads MNHNS; CDR2 reads SASEGT. CDR3: CASSELQNREPKAFF. The CDR3 DNA follows: TGTGCCAGCAGTGAACTCCAAAACAGGGAGCCTAAAGCTTTCTTT.

The chain carries TRBV5-1 and TRBJ2-7; possibly TRBD2 for D (7 bases). Germline-derived CDR1 and CDR2 are SGHRS and YFSETQ. Trimming cost V 0 bases and J 4 bases, with 11 bases left between them. This CDR3 region has 14 residues. CDR3 sequence: CASSLEGGEYEQYF. The CDR3 region has the DNA TGCGCCAGCAGCTTGGAAGGGGGGGAATACGAGCAGTACTTC.

The chain employs TRBV28 and TRBJ2-2; D gene ambiguous. Germline loops: CDR1 MDHEN, CDR2 SYDVKM. The CDR3 loop spans 14 amino acids. The V end was cut by 5 bases, the J end by 3 bases, with 10 bases between. Here the CDR3 DNA reads TGTGCCAGCAGTCCGGCGGTGGACACCGGGGAGCTGTTTTTT. As protein: CASSPAVDTGELFF.

The J gene is TRBJ2-7, the V gene TRBV7-9, with D possibly matching TRBD2 (5 bases). This CDR3 contains 15 residues. Trimming took off 5 bases at V and 5 bases at J, with 19 bases between the two ends. Germline V gene lookup returns CDR1 SEHNR and CDR2 FQNEAQ (reference sequence). DNA for the CDR3: TGTGCCAGCAGCCCTATTCTTGGCCTCGGGAACGAGCAGTACTTC. Protein sequence: CASSPILGLGNEQYF.

The J gene is TRBJ1-5, the V gene TRBV30, with a weak D call TRBD1 (5 bases). The CDR3 contains 13 residues. Trimming pared 8 bases from V and 6 bases from J, leaving 17 bases between. Looked up from germline, CDR1 is GTSNPN and CDR2 is SVGIG (reference sequence). CDR3 nucleotides: TGTGCCCTCCAGAGGGGAGGCGGTCAGCCCCAGCATTTT. Residues: CALQRGGGQPQHF. The full variable domain, in which reference TRBV30 and TRBJ1-5 provide the parts outside the CDR3, is SQTIHQWPATLVQPVGSPLSLECTVEGTSNPNLYWYRQAAGRGLQLLFYSVGIGQISSEVPQNLSASRPQDRQFILSSKKLLLSDSGFYLCALQRGGGQPQHFGDGTRLSIL.

As DNA, the CDR3 is TGTGCCAGCAGCGAGCAGGGTATATCCTACGAGCAGTACTTC. Amino acids: CASSEQGISYEQYF. The chain carries TRBV9 and TRBJ2-7; perhaps TRBD1 as D (5 bases). The CDR3 is 14 amino acids. CDR1 SGDLS and CDR2 YYNGEE come from the germline V gene. V was trimmed by 3 bases and J by 1 base, leaving 11 bases between them.

V and J are TRBV27 and TRBJ1-1; 7 bases agree with TRBD1. The V gene's germline CDR1 is MNHEY and CDR2 SMNVEV (reference sequence). The CDR3 extends over 12 amino acids. Trimming at V came to 10 bases and at J to 6 bases, leaving 8 bases not matched to a gene. The CDR3: CATRTGDAEAFF. DNA for the CDR3: TGTGCCACCCGAACAGGGGATGCTGAAGCTTTCTTT.

This chain connects TRBV29-1 to TRBJ2-3; weak D call: TRBD1 (8 bases). This CDR3 is built from 15 residues. Germline loops: CDR1 SQVTM, CDR2 ANQGSEA. V was pared by 8 bases and J by 4 bases, with 22 bases between. CDR3 sequence (DNA): TGCAGCCTTGGAGGACAGGGAGGGGGCCCAGATACGCAGTATTTT. Amino acid sequence: CSLGGQGGGPDTQYF.

The chain recombines TRBV5-8 with TRBJ1-2; no reliable D call. The V gene's germline CDR1 is SGHTS and CDR2 YDEGEE. Trimming removed 4 bases from V and 4 bases from J, with 23 bases in between. This CDR3 has 17 residues. CDR3 residues: CASSPKGGRSKTYGYTF. CDR3 DNA sequence: TGTGCCAGCAGCCCGAAAGGCGGCAGATCTAAAACCTATGGCTACACCTTC.

This clone was counted only a few times. This chain uses TRBV20-1 with TRBJ1-2; 7 bases are shared with TRBD1. CDR1 and CDR2 from the germline V gene are DFQATT and SNEGSKA (reference sequence). Trimming cost V 3 bases and J 3 bases; bases outside gene matches: 13. The CDR3 sequence is 16 residues long. CDR3 in DNA: TGCAGTGCTAGTGTACCCACAGGGGTTAGTGACTATGGCTACACCTTC. Amino acids: CSASVPTGVSDYGYTF.

This clone occurred once. CDR3 protein: CAWEGGMANTEAFF. As DNA, the CDR3 is TGTGCCTGGGAGGGAGGGATGGCGAACACTGAAGCTTTCTTT. The chain joins TRBV30 to TRBJ1-1; D not certain. The germline V and J ends were trimmed by 5 bases and 1 base, with 14 bases remaining between them. Germline V gene sequence: CDR1 GTSNPN, CDR2 SVGIG (reference sequence). The CDR3 totals 14 residues.

The rearrangement links TRBV3-1 (or the pseudogene TRBV3-2) to TRBJ1-1, with 7 bases matching TRBD1. V dropped 4 bases and J dropped 8; count of bases not matched to a gene: 4. The CDR3 spans 12 residues. The V gene's germline CDR1 is LGHDT and CDR2 YNNKEL (reference sequence). CDR3 residues: CASSPGDREAFF. CDR3 DNA: TGTGCCAGCAGCCCAGGGGACAGAGAAGCTTTCTTT.

This rearrangement joins TRBV10-1 to TRBJ2-2; TRBD1 matches 12 bases. Trimming cost V 6 bases and J 12 bases; bases outside gene matches: 17. The germline CDR1 and CDR2 sequences are WNHNN and SYGVQD (reference sequence). The CDR3 loop spans 17 amino acids. The CDR3: CASRGGQGAPFIIKLFF. In DNA, the CDR3 is TGCGCCAGCAGAGGGGGACAGGGGGCCCCCTTCATCATCAAGCTGTTTTTT.

J is TRBJ2-1 and V is TRBV18; perhaps TRBD2 as D (6 bases). V was trimmed by 4 bases and J by 5 bases, leaving 12 bases between them. This CDR3 spans 14 amino acids. Germline-derived CDR1 and CDR2 are KGHSH and LQKENI. This CDR3 reads CASSLRRGHNEQFF. The CDR3 DNA reads TGTGCCAGCTCACTAAGGAGGGGTCACAATGAGCAGTTCTTC.

This rearrangement joins TRBV10-3 to TRBJ1-2; D gene uncertain. Germline CDR1 reads ENHRY; CDR2 reads SYGVKD. V lost 2 bases, J lost 3 bases, and 10 bases lay in between. The CDR3 loop spans 14 amino acids. CDR3 amino acids: CAISEAGVDYGYTF. CDR3 DNA: TGTGCCATCAGTGAGGCAGGTGTTGACTATGGCTACACCTTC.

The rearrangement uses TRBV5-1 and TRBJ2-2; 10 bases align to TRBD1. The V gene end was trimmed by 0 bases and the J gene end by 0 bases; junction bases not matched to a gene: 2. This CDR3 spans 17 amino acids. Germline assignment: CDR1 SGHRS and CDR2 YFSETQ. The CDR3 sequence is CASSLAGTGANTGELFF. As DNA, the CDR3 is TGCGCCAGCAGCTTGGCCGGGACAGGGGCGAACACCGGGGAGCTGTTTTTT.

The chain uses TRBV29-1 and TRBJ1-2; 10 nucleotides match TRBD1. Trimming removed 6 bases from V and 7 bases from J; junction bases left unmatched: 14. Germline loops: CDR1 SQVTM, CDR2 ANQGSEA. The CDR3 runs to 15 residues. The CDR3 is CSVLRPGQGTGGYTF. The CDR3 DNA is TGCAGCGTCTTAAGACCGGGACAGGGGACGGGTGGCTACACCTTC.

This clone was seen at least ten times. The chain carries TRBV5-5 and TRBJ1-1, with 8 nucleotides matching TRBD1. The CDR3 has 16 residues. Germline values: CDR1 SGHKS, CDR2 YYEKEE (reference sequence). V was clipped by 2 bases and J by 3 bases; unmatched bases: 9. The CDR3: CASSFGQGALYTEAFF. The CDR3 DNA reads TGTGCCAGCAGCTTTGGGCAGGGGGCGTTGTACACTGAAGCTTTCTTT.

This clone was seen just once. The chain links TRBV13 to TRBJ1-4; 12 bases agree with TRBD1. This CDR3 spans 20 amino acids. Germline CDR1 is PRHDT and CDR2 is FYEKMQ (reference sequence). V was pared by 5 bases and J by 4 bases, with 17 bases of the junction left unmatched. CDR3 region: CASSPKAGTGGLEVNEKLFF. The CDR3 DNA follows: TGTGCCAGCAGCCCTAAAGCCGGGACAGGGGGCCTTGAGGTTAATGAAAAACTGTTTTTT.

The chain joins TRBV28 to TRBJ2-2; the D gene is possibly TRBD1 (5 bases). V was trimmed by 7 bases and J by 1 base, leaving 13 bases between them. CDR3 length: 15 residues. Per the germline V gene, CDR1 is MDHEN and CDR2 is SYDVKM. For the CDR3, the DNA is TGTGCCAGCACCTCTTCAGGGCGGAACACCGGGGAGCTGTTTTTT. It codes for CASTSSGRNTGELFF.